The entry below gives a single TCR beta chain sequence along with its context. This sample is part of a study of T cells in pancreatic ductal adenocarcinoma. V was shortened by 5 bases and J by 7 bases, with 10 bases between the two germline ends. The CDR3 is 12 residues long. Germline V gene sequence: CDR1 SGHNT, CDR2 YYREEE (reference sequence). Assay: immunoSEQ multiplex PCR; the TCRdb copy retains only in-frame clones and omits some. Of roughly 100,000 clones listed, about 95% are singletons. Selected pancreatic ductal adenocarcinoma patients had undergone surgery without neoadjuvant therapy. Sequencing was done on a sample of PBMCs. V usage is TRBV5-4 and J usage is TRBJ2-1; a possible D gene is TRBD2 (5 bases). The clonotype comes from a human donor with pancreatic ductal adenocarcinoma. DNA for the CDR3: TGTGCCAGCAGTGACGTAGCGAATGAGCAGTTCTTC. Encoded protein: CASSDVANEQFF.